Here is one TCR beta chain with its context. Its binding antigen is unknown. No base qualities exist here, and no much larger clone lies one base off it. TCR CDR3 regions were amplified from genomic DNA by multiplex PCR using the deep immunoSEQ assay. Genomic DNA extracted from each cell subset was distributed evenly over all wells of several immunoSEQ 96-well plates, and each plate served as one replicate. Each replicate PCR for sorted subsets received about 200 ng genomic DNA, equal to about 29,000 T cell genomes. Purified libraries were quantified with a Qubit 3.0 fluorometer, sized on a Bioanalyzer 2100, and re-quantified with the KAPA Library Quantification kit. A separate single-read 150-cycle Illumina NextSeq 550 flow cell was used to sequence each immunoSEQ 96-well plate. The original pipeline was this. Because the immunoSEQ output held only junctional sequences and lacked quality scores, the filtering could not match the filtering applied to full-length reads. To assign V/J genes and CDR3, sequences were annotated using PyIR, a Python wrapper for IgBLAST v1.9, with IMGT germline references. Reads were filtered out if the reads had weak V/J assignments (E-value above 1e-6), no CDR3, stop codons, out-of-frame junctions, or ambiguous translated residues. V3J clonotypes were defined as sequences sharing an identical inferred V gene, J gene, and CDR3 amino acid sequence. Percentage overlap between repertoires was calculated by dividing the number of shared unique clonotypes by the size of the smaller repertoire. Three approaches were used to assess repertoire richness: RTK rarefaction, the Chao1 estimator, and Recon v2.1 estimates of unobserved clonotypes. Generation probabilities were computed with OLGA for all TCRbeta clonotypes obtained by the gDNA method from several donors. Imported from immuneACCESS, the table was reduced by TCRdb to in-frame sequences with V and J called. These copies leave out some clones; in studies compared against another copy, an unresolved V gene accounts for under half, and the cause of the remainder is not known. From that table come the V and J calls and clone size; the DNA was used to work out D and trimming. For this sample there are hundreds of thousands of clones; less than 98% appear just once. The ten top clones hold about 0.057% of the sample.

V drops 0 bases and J drops 11 bases, leaving 16 bases in between. CDR1 and CDR2 are read off the germline V gene (reference sequence) as SEHNR and FQNEAQ. The CDR3 measures 15 amino acids from cysteine to phenylalanine. Only the CDR3 DNA is retained, 45 bases long and in frame from the first base. These data are taken from a study of shared clonotypes between healthy human individuals (dated by TCRdb to the early 2020s). Broadly, across the study: The cohort comprised a couple of women and a few men aged 18 to 49 years. For each donor, CD4 naive and CD4 memory were each given three plates, CD8 naive was given two plates, and CD8 memory was given one plate. To estimate repertoire size and how much clonotypes are shared between individuals, the study performed deep sequencing of blood TCR repertoires from 4 to 6 healthy adults. To increase sequencing depth and limit assay-specific biases, TCR repertoire library preparation and sequencing were carried out by different laboratories using diverse techniques. Leukapheresis yielded between about 0.9 and 10 billion PBMCs per donor. Beyond this particular receptor, the publication reports: Across a few donors, about 4.5% of naive CD4, roughly 3.5% of naive CD8, about 2.3% of memory CD4, and under 0.45% of memory CD8 clonotypes were shared. Incomplete sequencing was indicated by rarefaction of sorted-subset datasets, despite the large sequencing depth. Clonotypes shared by all four sorted-subset donors showed higher generation probabilities than non-shared clonotypes. Naive subsets generally had larger estimated clonotype richness than memory subsets did. Sampling was limited to blood, and TCR repertoires in tissue likely differ from TCR repertoires in blood. Pairwise subsampling indicated that sequencing depth was expected to affect the degree of clonotype sharing among donors. Because the study included only a small number of donors, the genetic and exposure-history diversity represented was limited.

The donors were healthy, HIV-negative adults who had no recently reported acute infections or vaccinations. Every donor was a Caucasian adult residing in Nashville, Tennessee, USA. CD4+ T cells were enriched through magnetic negative selection, after which naive cells were positively selected on CD45RA and the remaining negative fraction served as the memory subset. Blood was obtained by leukapheresis, after which PBMCs were separated by Ficoll-Histopaque density gradient centrifugation and cryopreserved in liquid nitrogen vapor phase. Analytical flow cytometry was used to check the purity and quantity of each magnetically sorted T cell population. From each sorted fraction, genomic DNA was isolated and quantified by UV absorbance on a Nanodrop 2000c.

In this chain, TRBV7-9 is recombined with TRBJ1-4; the D gene cannot be named for sure. This clonotype was obtained from a woman aged 25 to 39 in good health. Sequenced material: naive CD4+ T cells sorted from blood. The cell subset or site label here, explained by the study, means: CD45RA+ positively selected. CDR3 loop: CASSLAPEEGGKLFF. The nucleotides are TGTGCCAGCAGCTTAGCCCCTGAGGAGGGTGGGAAACTGTTTTTT. This CDR3, with the reference TRBV7-9 and TRBJ1-4 proteins standing in past its ends, gives the full variable domain DTGVSQNPRHKITKRGQNVTFRCDPISEHNRLYWYRQTLGQGPEFLTYFQNEAQLEKSRLLSDRFSAERPKGSFSTLEIQRTEQGDSAMYLCASSLAPEEGGKLFFGSGTQLSVL.